The rows below give T cell receptor beta chains drawn from one sample of a study of beta chain features in type 1 diabetes. The protocol was immunoSEQ multiplex PCR, while the TCRdb copy is restricted to in-frame clones and leaves out a portion. The profile shows around 180,000 clones, approximately 13% of them singletons. Sequencing was performed on central memory CD4+ T cells from blood. These receptors were taken from a woman aged 18-35 years in good health. The CDR3 runs from the conserved cysteine through the conserved F or W. The D gene is left open where the match is weak. Clone size is not always given. Where it is, it says once, few, many or a class for expanded clones.

CDR3 DNA: TGTGCCAGCATAACCGCAGCGGGAGGATCCTACGAGCAGTACTTC; CDR3 protein: CASITAAGGSYEQYF; J gene: TRBJ2-7; clone size: few; V gene: TRBV6-5; CDR3 length: 15; D gene: TRBD2
CDR3 DNA: TGTGCCAGCAGTTCGAGGGTGGCAGTAGGTCAACTGTTTTTT; CDR3 protein: CASSSRVAVGQLFF; J gene: TRBJ1-4; clone size: few; V gene: TRBV6-5; CDR3 length: 14; D gene: -
CDR3 DNA: TGTGCCTGGAGTGAGGGACACCATAATGAAAAACTGTTTTTT; CDR3 protein: CAWSEGHHNEKLFF; J gene: TRBJ1-4; clone size: few; V gene: TRBV30; CDR3 length: 14; D gene: -
CDR3 DNA: TGTGCCAGCAGCCAAAAACTGAGCTCCTACAATGAGCAGTTCTTC; CDR3 protein: CASSQKLSSYNEQFF; J gene: TRBJ2-1; clone size: few; V gene: TRBV5-5; CDR3 length: 15; D gene: -
CDR3 DNA: TGTGCCAGCAGTTTTAAGGGACACTCCTACGAGCAGTACTTC; CDR3 protein: CASSFKGHSYEQYF; J gene: TRBJ2-7; clone size: few; V gene: TRBV27; CDR3 length: 14; D gene: -
CDR3 DNA: TGTGCCAGCTCAAGCCCTACAGGAACCTACGAGCAGTACTTC; CDR3 protein: CASSSPTGTYEQYF; J gene: TRBJ2-7; clone size: -; V gene: TRBV18; CDR3 length: 14; D gene: -
CDR3 DNA: TGCGCCAGCAGCTTCGGGATTAGCACAGATACGCAGTATTTT; CDR3 protein: CASSFGISTDTQYF; J gene: TRBJ2-3; clone size: -; V gene: TRBV5-1; CDR3 length: 14; D gene: -
CDR3 DNA: TGTGCCACCAGCAGTCGTACGGGGAACACTGAAGCTTTCTTT; CDR3 protein: CATSSRTGNTEAFF; J gene: TRBJ1-1; clone size: -; V gene: TRBV15; CDR3 length: 14; D gene: -
CDR3 DNA: TGTGCCAGCAGCCAAGGTCACAGGGCGAACACTGAAGCTTTCTTT; CDR3 protein: CASSQGHRANTEAFF; J gene: TRBJ1-1; clone size: -; V gene: TRBV14; CDR3 length: 15; D gene: -
CDR3 DNA: TGCGCCAGCAGCTTGGCCGGGCAGGGATCCTTGAACACTGAAGCTTTCTTT; CDR3 protein: CASSLAGQGSLNTEAFF; J gene: TRBJ1-1; clone size: few; V gene: TRBV5-1; CDR3 length: 17; D gene: -
CDR3 DNA: TGTGCCAGCTCACCAGGGACAGGGACGGGAGAGACCCAGTACTTC; CDR3 protein: CASSPGTGTGETQYF; J gene: TRBJ2-5; clone size: -; V gene: TRBV18; CDR3 length: 15; D gene: TRBD1
CDR3 DNA: TGTGCCAGCAGCCCGGCGGGGGTAGCGGGAACGAACGAGCAGTACTTC; CDR3 protein: CASSPAGVAGTNEQYF; J gene: TRBJ2-7; clone size: few; V gene: TRBV11-2; CDR3 length: 16; D gene: TRBD2
CDR3 DNA: TGTGCCAGCAGCACACGACAGGACCGTGCCTACAATGAGCAGTTCTTC; CDR3 protein: CASSTRQDRAYNEQFF; J gene: TRBJ2-1; clone size: -; V gene: TRBV11-2; CDR3 length: 16; D gene: -
CDR3 DNA: TGTGCCAGCAGCCTAAGGACTGGTTGGGAGACCCAGTACTTC; CDR3 protein: CASSLRTGWETQYF; J gene: TRBJ2-5; clone size: -; V gene: TRBV5-6; CDR3 length: 14; D gene: -
CDR3 DNA: TGTGCCAGCAGCCAGCAACCGGGACAACTGAACACTGAAGCTTTCTTT; CDR3 protein: CASSQQPGQLNTEAFF; J gene: TRBJ1-1; clone size: -; V gene: TRBV4-2; CDR3 length: 16; D gene: -
CDR3 DNA: TGTGCCAGCAGTTACAGGAGGACTGAAGCTTTCTTT; CDR3 protein: CASSYRRTEAFF; J gene: TRBJ1-1; clone size: few; V gene: TRBV6-6; CDR3 length: 12; D gene: -
CDR3 DNA: TGTGCCAGCAGCGGTGCTGGACAGGTGGGGCAAGAGACCCAGTACTTC; CDR3 protein: CASSGAGQVGQETQYF; J gene: TRBJ2-5; clone size: -; V gene: TRBV9; CDR3 length: 16; D gene: TRBD1
CDR3 DNA: TGTGCCAGCAGCGTGACAGGGGCGAGCACAGATACGCAGTATTTT; CDR3 protein: CASSVTGASTDTQYF; J gene: TRBJ2-3; clone size: few; V gene: TRBV9; CDR3 length: 15; D gene: TRBD1
CDR3 DNA: TGTGCCAGCTCACTCGGGACAGGGAGAGAGCCCCAGCATTTT; CDR3 protein: CASSLGTGREPQHF; J gene: TRBJ1-5; clone size: few; V gene: TRBV18; CDR3 length: 14; D gene: TRBD1
CDR3 DNA: TGTGCCAGCAGTTTATCGGGGTCGGGGAATGAGCAGTTCTTC; CDR3 protein: CASSLSGSGNEQFF; J gene: TRBJ2-1; clone size: -; V gene: TRBV28; CDR3 length: 14; D gene: -
CDR3 DNA: TGTGCCTGGAGTGTTTGGGCAAACAATGAGCAGTTCTTC; CDR3 protein: CAWSVWANNEQFF; J gene: TRBJ2-1; clone size: -; V gene: TRBV30; CDR3 length: 13; D gene: -
CDR3 DNA: TGTGCCAGCAGGCGCGAGACCCAGTACTTC; CDR3 protein: CASRRETQYF; J gene: TRBJ2-5; clone size: -; V gene: TRBV2; CDR3 length: 10; D gene: -
CDR3 DNA: TGTGCCAGCAGCTTAGGTCGACAGGGGATAAGTTATCTGGAGACCCAGTACTTC; CDR3 protein: CASSLGRQGISYLETQYF; J gene: TRBJ2-5; clone size: few; V gene: TRBV7-9; CDR3 length: 18; D gene: TRBD1